The 21 T cell receptor beta chains below all came from one sample that was sequenced in a study of glioma-infiltrating T cells. Using RNA template, CDR3s of TCR alpha and beta were amplified with iRepertoire arm-PCR. Using its own MiXCR run on the multiplex PCR reads, TCRdb lists one record per CDR3 protein. The sample lists 150,000 or so distinct CDR3 sequences, 35% to 50% seen once, with around 20% in the top ten. What was sequenced was glioma tissue, nonneoplastic brain tissue, or PBMCs (not recorded which). These receptors came from a human donor with low-grade glioma or glioblastoma, undergoing nonglioma brain surgery, or in good health (not recorded which).

With respect to this clonotype: The junction and the germline gene differ at one end; a read error may be behind it. This rearrangement joins TRBV20-1 to TRBJ1-1; no clear D gene. Germline V gene data show CDR1 as DFQATT and CDR2 as SNEGSKA (reference sequence). The CDR3 has 13 amino acids. CDR3 coding DNA: TGCAGTGCTTCAAGGACCGAGAACACTGAAGATTTCTTT. Translated: CSASRTENTEDFF.

V and J are TRBV6-6 and TRBJ2-3; D perhaps matches TRBD2 (6 bases). Trimming left V 10 bases short and J 4 bases short, with 18 bases between. Germline V gene sequence: CDR1 MNHNY, CDR2 SVGAGI (reference sequence). The CDR3 is 14 amino acids. The CDR3 DNA is TGTGCCATCATGGATGGAGGGGCCGCAGATACGCAGTATTTT. Its translation is CAIMDGGAADTQYF.

This clonotype was detected a few times. V and J are TRBV20-1 and TRBJ2-3; perhaps TRBD2 as D (5 bases). The germline gives CDR1 DFQATT, CDR2 SNEGSKA (reference sequence). The CDR3 spans 14 residues. Between the trimmed V and J ends, which lost 3 bases and 4 bases, there was a span of 14 bases. The CDR3 DNA reads TGCAGTGCTAGGTCGGGGATCGGGGCAGATACGCAGTATTTT. Residues: CSARSGIGADTQYF.

This clonotype was counted a few times. The chain recombines TRBV6-6 with TRBJ1-3; D is unresolved. Germline V lookup: CDR1 MNHNY, CDR2 SVGAGI (reference sequence). The length of the CDR3 is 16 residues. The V end lost 2 bases, the J end lost 2 bases, and 13 bases lay between the germline ends. The chain's CDR3 is CASSYTGGSPGNTIYF. The CDR3 nucleotides are TGTGCCAGCAGTTACACGGGAGGGAGCCCTGGAAACACCATATATTTT.

This clonotype was picked up a small number of times. The chain employs TRBV19 and TRBJ2-1; D gene ambiguous. CDR1 and CDR2 from the germline V gene are LNHDA and SQIVND (reference sequence). V lost 3 bases to trimming and J lost 5 bases, with 8 bases between them. This CDR3 has 13 amino acids. CDR3 region: CASSIGFDNEQFF. The CDR3 nucleotides read TGTGCCAGTAGTATCGGTTTCGACAATGAGCAGTTCTTC.

The V call is TRBV6-6, the J call TRBJ2-3, with D uncertain. Between the trimmed V and J ends, which lost 6 bases and 4 bases, there was a span of 14 bases. Germline assignment: CDR1 MNHNY and CDR2 SVGAGI (reference sequence). CDR3 length: 14 amino acids. The CDR3 is CASRYTGLADTQYF. The CDR3 DNA follows: TGTGCCAGCAGATACACTGGGCTAGCAGATACGCAGTATTTT.

This chain joins TRBV11-2 and TRBJ2-5, with D uncertain. The V and J ends lost 1 base and 5 bases respectively, with 8 bases between them. The CDR3 is made up of 13 amino acids. Germline CDR1 reads SGHAT; CDR2 reads FQNNGV. The CDR3 nucleotides are TGTGCCAGCAGCTTAGTATCGTCGGAGACCCAGTACTTC. Amino acid sequence: CASSLVSSETQYF.

This chain links TRBV6-1 with TRBJ2-1; D may be TRBD2 (5 bases). Trimming cost V 10 bases and J 0 bases, with 13 bases left between them. The V gene's germline CDR1 is MNHNS and CDR2 SASEGT. This CDR3 spans 14 amino acids. CDR3 sequence reads: CATTKRSSYNEQFF. In nucleotides, the CDR3 is TGTGCCACCACGAAGCGGAGCTCCTACAATGAGCAGTTCTTC.

V usage is TRBV6-1 and J usage is TRBJ1-2; TRBD1 is a possible D gene (6 bases). The CDR3 is 15 residues long. The ends were cut back, 5 bases at V and 6 bases at J, with 19 bases in the middle. CDR1 and CDR2 from the germline V gene are MNHNS and SASEGT. The CDR3 reads CASSSHGTPLDGYTF. As DNA, the CDR3 is TGTGCCAGCAGTTCCCACGGGACACCACTTGATGGCTACACCTTC.

This clonotype appeared many times. The V call is TRBV6-1, the J call TRBJ2-1; TRBD1 matches 7 bases. CDR3 length: 13 amino acids. CDR1 and CDR2 (germline): MNHNS, SASEGT. V was pared by 7 bases and J by 8 bases, with 8 bases of the junction left unmatched. The CDR3 DNA reads TGTGCCAGCAAAGACAGGGATTTCTATGAGCAGTTCTTC. Translation: CASKDRDFYEQFF.

This clonotype was counted between two and nine times. The chain joins TRBV29-1 to TRBJ2-5, with TRBD2 matching 8 bases. In germline, CDR1 is SQVTM, CDR2 ANQGSEA. The CDR3 is 15 amino acids. V dropped 7 bases and J dropped 0; count of bases not matched to a gene: 10. The CDR3 sequence: CSGGGPGGYQETQYF. The DNA of the CDR3 is TGCAGCGGGGGCGGTCCGGGGGGGTACCAAGAGACCCAGTACTTC.

This clonotype has just a few counts. The V gene is TRBV7-9, the J gene TRBJ2-3, with D possibly matching TRBD1 (5 bases). The CDR3 runs 13 residues. Trimming left V 6 bases short and J 5 bases short, with 12 bases between. Germline assignment: CDR1 SEHNR and CDR2 FQNEAQ (reference sequence). DNA of the CDR3: TGTGCCAGCAGACAAGGGGTCGGAGATACGCAGTATTTT. Translating it yields CASRQGVGDTQYF.

The V gene is TRBV5-1, the J gene TRBJ1-2; TRBD1 is a possible D gene (6 bases). V gave up 0 bases and J gave up 1 base, with 10 bases separating them. The CDR3 loop spans 15 amino acids. Germline-derived CDR1 and CDR2 are SGHRS and YFSETQ. The CDR3 DNA sequence: TGCGCCAGCAGCTTGGACAGGGCACTTAACTATGGCTACACCTTC. Translation: CASSLDRALNYGYTF.

The chain recombines TRBV6-2 or TRBV6-3 with TRBJ2-1, with a weak D call TRBD2 (6 bases). This CDR3 contains 14 residues. V lost 2 bases and J lost 8, with 13 bases in between. The V gene's germline CDR1 is MNHEY and CDR2 SVGEGT. For the CDR3, the DNA is TGTGCCAGCAGTTACGTTGGAGGGTGGTATGAGCAGTTCTTC. Translated: CASSYVGGWYEQFF.

The rearrangement links TRBV7-9 to TRBJ1-1, with a weak D call TRBD1 (5 bases). Germline CDR1 and CDR2: SEHNR and FQNEAQ (reference sequence). V was clipped by 1 base and J by 1 base, with 10 bases between them. The CDR3 sequence is 15 residues long. DNA for the CDR3: TGTGCCAGCAGCTTAGAGGCTACAGGGAACACTGAAGCTTTCTTT. Protein: CASSLEATGNTEAFF.

This clonotype was seen many times. CDR3 in amino acids: CASSLKPDQPQHF. The CDR3 nucleotides are TGTGCCAGCAGTTTAAAGCCGGATCAGCCCCAGCATTTT. The chain is built from TRBV27 and TRBJ1-5, with D unclear. V dropped 2 bases and J dropped 5 bases, with 7 bases sitting between them. In germline, CDR1 is MNHEY, CDR2 SMNVEV (reference sequence). The CDR3 consists of 13 residues.

The chain employs TRBV7-9 and TRBJ2-1; TRBD1 agrees at 9 bases. V lost 5 bases, J lost 6 bases, and 8 bases stayed unmatched. The CDR3 is made up of 15 amino acids. The germline V gene encodes CDR1 SEHNR and CDR2 FQNEAQ (reference sequence). CDR3 region: CASSPRGQGVNEQFF. The CDR3 DNA reads as TGTGCCAGCAGCCCCAGGGGACAGGGTGTCAATGAGCAGTTCTTC.

The chain links TRBV12-3 or TRBV12-4 to TRBJ2-7; 8 bases match TRBD2. The CDR3 is 14 residues long. The junction had 7 bases not matched to a gene; V was cut back by 6 bases and J by 3 bases. The CDR3 loop reads CASSPGLVGYEQYF. DNA of the CDR3: TGTGCCAGCAGCCCGGGACTAGTCGGCTACGAGCAGTACTTC.

To note about this clonotype: Its ends do not fully match the called genes, so a read error is possible. V usage is TRBV2 and J usage is TRBJ1-2; unclear D gene. Germline V gene sequence: CDR1 SNHLY, CDR2 FYNNEI. CDR3 length: 14 amino acids. The CDR3 bases are TGTGCCAGCATTAGGACGCCTCGATCCTATGGCTACACATTC. Encoded protein: CASIRTPRSYGYTF.

The CDR3 DNA is TGCGCCAGCAGCTCTTCAAGGGACAATTCACCCCTCCACTTT. Its translation: CASSSSRDNSPLHF. This chain connects TRBV4-3 to TRBJ1-6; possible D gene TRBD1, 5 bases. In germline, CDR1 is LGHNA, CDR2 YSLEER. The CDR3 covers 14 residues. Trimming removed 5 bases from V and 7 bases from J, with 12 bases in between.

This clonotype was picked up many times. CDR3 sequence (DNA): TGTGCCAGCAACAGCGGATCACAAGAGACCCAGTACTTC. This codes for CASNSGSQETQYF. V is TRBV28 and J is TRBJ2-5; TRBD2 is a possible D gene (5 bases). The V end was cut by 7 bases, the J end by 2 bases, with 11 bases between. The CDR3 extends over 13 amino acids. In germline, CDR1 is MDHEN, CDR2 SYDVKM.